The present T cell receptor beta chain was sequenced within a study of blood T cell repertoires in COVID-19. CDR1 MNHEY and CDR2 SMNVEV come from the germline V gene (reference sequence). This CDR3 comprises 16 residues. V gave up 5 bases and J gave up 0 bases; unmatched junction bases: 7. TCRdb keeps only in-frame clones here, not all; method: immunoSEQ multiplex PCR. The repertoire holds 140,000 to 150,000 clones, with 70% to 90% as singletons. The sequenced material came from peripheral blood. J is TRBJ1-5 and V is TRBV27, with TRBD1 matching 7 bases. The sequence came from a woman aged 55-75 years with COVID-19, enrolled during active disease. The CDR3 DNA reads TGTGCCAGCAGTCCGGGACAGAGTTATAGCAATCAGCCCCAGCATTTT. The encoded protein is CASSPGQSYSNQPQHF.